The clone carrying this T cell receptor beta chain was detected only a few times. Its matching antigen is unknown. Trimming stripped 0 bases from V and 9 bases from J, with 12 bases between. This CDR3 contains 13 residues. The germline V gene has CDR1 MGHRA and CDR2 YSYEKL. Using RNA template, CDR3s of TCR alpha and beta were amplified with iRepertoire arm-PCR. Input was roughly 85-450 ng of tissue mRNA or PBMC total RNA. TCRdb re-derived calls from the multiplex PCR reads in MiXCR, one entry per CDR3 protein. The profile covers about 140,000 distinct CDR3 sequences, with roughly two fifths appearing a single time and about a fifth taken by the ten largest. The data originate from a study of glioma-infiltrating T cells. Study results and caveats: CDR3 overlap between tissue and blood was very small. Tissue-blood divergence was below expectation in non-neoplastic patients, above in gliomas.

V gene TRBV4-1 combines with J gene TRBJ2-7, with D perhaps matching TRBD1 (5 bases). Specimen: glioma tissue, nonneoplastic brain tissue, or PBMCs (not recorded which). This TCR was recovered from a human donor with low-grade glioma or glioblastoma, undergoing nonglioma brain surgery, or in good health (not recorded which). The CDR3 sequence is CASSQDQGIWQYF. The CDR3 DNA reads as TGCGCCAGCAGCCAAGATCAGGGAATTTGGCAGTACTTC.